One and the same sample provided the 31 T cell receptor beta chains below, sequenced in a study of cytomegalovirus exposure and HLA in healthy donors. A multiplex PCR was run with 60 Vbeta primers and 13 Jbeta primers. Only in-frame clones appear in the TCRdb table, and some are missing; sequencing was by immunoSEQ multiplex PCR. The specimen's table records under 150,000 clones. Input material: PBMCs. The receptors come from a man aged 40-49 years in good health and CMV-seronegative.

The chain joins TRBV5-6 to TRBJ2-1, with TRBD1 as a possible D gene (5 bases). The CDR3 runs to 13 residues. The V end lost 0 bases, the J end lost 6 bases, and 7 bases lay between the germline ends. Germline loops: CDR1 SGHDT, CDR2 YYEEEE. CDR3 region: CASSLGRGNEQFF. The DNA of the CDR3 is TGTGCCAGCAGCTTGGGTAGGGGCAATGAGCAGTTCTTC.

In regard to this clone: The same CDR3 can be traced to other DNA sequences in this sample. The CDR3 here is CSARSYGYTF. DNA of the CDR3: TGCAGTGCTAGGTCTTATGGCTACACCTTC. The J gene is TRBJ1-2, the V gene TRBV20-1; D is unresolved. CDR1 DFQATT and CDR2 SNEGSKA come from the germline V gene (reference sequence). V shed 3 bases and J shed 5 bases, with 4 bases lying between them. The CDR3 runs 10 residues.

The chain joins TRBV4-3 to TRBJ1-2; TRBD1 might be the D (6 bases). Trimming took off 0 bases at V and 4 bases at J, with 12 bases between the two ends. CDR3 size: 15 residues. CDR1 is LGHNA, CDR2 YSLEER, per germline. This CDR3 is CASSQDEGDPYGYTF. The CDR3 bases are TGCGCCAGCAGCCAAGATGAGGGGGACCCCTATGGCTACACCTTC.

The chain carries TRBV11-3 and TRBJ2-2, with 11 bases matching TRBD1. With V trimmed by 1 base and J by 3 bases, 4 bases remained unmatched. Germline values: CDR1 SGHNT, CDR2 YENEEA. The CDR3 sequence is 17 residues long. The CDR3 is CASSLGTGGADTGELFF. As DNA, the CDR3 is TGTGCCAGCAGCTTAGGGACAGGGGGCGCGGACACCGGGGAGCTGTTTTTT.

The gene calls are TRBV5-1 and TRBJ1-2; D is unclear. Deletions cut 5 bases from V and 0 bases from J, with 11 bases between. Germline lookup yields CDR1 SGHRS and CDR2 YFSETQ. The CDR3 loop spans 14 amino acids. DNA for the CDR3: TGCGCCAGCAGTCGGGAACCTACTAACTATGGCTACACCTTC. Its translation is CASSREPTNYGYTF.

The V call is TRBV5-4, the J call TRBJ1-2; 8 nucleotides line up with TRBD1. With 0 bases clipped from V and 7 bases from J, the junction kept 11 bases outside the gene matches. There are 16 residues in the CDR3. CDR1 SGHNT and CDR2 YYREEE come from the germline V gene (reference sequence). CDR3 sequence: CASSLGVLGQGFGYTF. The CDR3 coding sequence is TGTGCCAGCAGCTTGGGAGTTCTTGGACAGGGCTTTGGCTACACCTTC.

The chain couples TRBV4-1 to TRBJ2-4; possible D gene TRBD2, 6 bases. The length of the CDR3 is 15 residues. Trimming took off 3 bases at V and 2 bases at J, with 11 bases between the two ends. Germline V gives CDR1 MGHRA, CDR2 YSYEKL. The chain's CDR3 is CASSQARGTKNIQYF. The CDR3, as DNA: TGCGCCAGCAGCCAGGCCCGGGGGACCAAAAACATTCAGTACTTC.

As concerns this clone: The same CDR3 can be traced to other DNA sequences in this sample. This chain joins TRBV5-1 and TRBJ1-1, with D unclear. V gave up 0 bases and J gave up 4 bases, with 7 bases separating them. This CDR3 has 13 amino acids. Germline CDR1 SGHRS, CDR2 YFSETQ. DNA for the CDR3: TGCGCCAGCAGCTTGGGGTCGGGCACTGAAGCTTTCTTT. Translating gives CASSLGSGTEAFF. The whole variable domain, filled in from reference TRBV5-1 and TRBJ1-1, reads KAGVTQTPRYLIKTRGQQVTLSCSPISGHRSVSWYQQTPGQGLQFLFEYFSETQRNKGNFPGRFSGRQFSNSRSEMNVSTLELGDSALYLCASSLGSGTEAFFGQGTRLTVV.

The chain joins TRBV5-6 to TRBJ2-2; a weak D match, TRBD1 (5 bases). CDR1 is SGHDT, CDR2 YYEEEE, per germline. This CDR3 has 13 residues. V lost 0 bases and J lost 5, with 5 bases in between. In DNA form, the CDR3 reads TGTGCCAGCAGCTTGGGACAGACCGGGGAGCTGTTTTTT. It specifies CASSLGQTGELFF.

The gene calls are TRBV27 and TRBJ2-5; the match to TRBD1 covers 11 bases. The germline V gene encodes CDR1 MNHEY and CDR2 SMNVEV (reference sequence). CDR3 length equals 13 residues. The V segment lost 8 bases and the J segment 4 bases; nucleotides outside the gene matches: 3. This CDR3 is CASLGQGGETQYF. The CDR3 region has the DNA TGTGCCAGCCTGGGACAGGGGGGAGAGACCCAGTACTTC.

The V call is TRBV9, the J call TRBJ2-1, with a tentative D call TRBD1 (6 bases). Trimming took off 0 bases at V and 6 bases at J, with 19 bases between the two ends. The CDR3 is 17 amino acids. Germline CDR1 SGDLS, CDR2 YYNGEE. CDR3 coding DNA: TGTGCCAGCAGCGTAGGAACAGGGCATCTTTCAATCAATGAGCAGTTCTTC. Translation gives CASSVGTGHLSINEQFF.

V usage is TRBV6-6 and J usage is TRBJ1-1; 8 positions agree with TRBD1. CDR3 length equals 14 residues. V shed 6 bases and J 4 bases; nucleotides not matched to a gene: 7. CDR1 and CDR2 from the germline V gene are MNHNY and SVGAGI (reference sequence). In DNA form, the CDR3 reads TGTGCCAGCAGATACCCAGGGGGCGGCACTGAAGCTTTCTTT. Translating gives CASRYPGGGTEAFF.

The CDR3 is CASTSLADRDEQFF. The CDR3 DNA reads TGTGCCAGCACATCCCTAGCCGACAGGGATGAGCAGTTCTTC. The chain uses TRBV13 and TRBJ2-1; 7 bases align to TRBD1. From germline, CDR1 is PRHDT and CDR2 FYEKMQ (reference sequence). CDR3 length: 14 residues. V lost 7 bases, J lost 8 bases, and 11 bases stayed unmatched.

The chain has TRBV7-2 and TRBJ1-3; D ambiguous. V lost 5 bases and J 2 bases, leaving 10 bases between the germline ends. The CDR3 is made up of 14 amino acids. CDR1 SGHTA and CDR2 FQGNSA come from the germline V gene. The chain's CDR3 is CASSGSQAGNTIYF. Here the CDR3 DNA reads TGTGCCAGCAGCGGCTCGCAGGCTGGAAACACCATATATTTT.

The rearrangement joins TRBV6-5 to TRBJ2-7; 7 bases match TRBD1. The CDR3 runs 14 residues. The germline V gene has CDR1 MNHEY and CDR2 SVGAGI. The V and J ends lost 4 bases and 2 bases, in that order; junction bases with no gene match: 5. For the CDR3, the DNA is TGTGCCAGCAGTTGGGGGACAGATGCCTACGAGCAGTACTTC. Translating it yields CASSWGTDAYEQYF.

The chain recombines TRBV10-3 with TRBJ1-2; D may be TRBD1 (5 bases). Trimming pared 6 bases from V and 7 bases from J, leaving 12 bases between. Germline CDR1 and CDR2: ENHRY and SYGVKD. This CDR3 contains 12 residues. This chain's CDR3 is CAIRDIPGGYTF. The CDR3 DNA is TGTGCCATCAGGGACATTCCAGGTGGCTACACCTTC.

The V call is TRBV2, the J call TRBJ1-2; possibly TRBD1 for D (5 bases). The CDR3 spans 15 residues. With 7 bases removed from V and 1 base from J, the gap between germline ends came to 16 bases. Looked up from germline, CDR1 is SNHLY and CDR2 is FYNNEI. CDR3 bases: TGTGCCAGCACGTCCTCCCGGGGACTTAACTATGGCTACACCTTC. Protein sequence: CASTSSRGLNYGYTF.

The gene calls are TRBV4-3 and TRBJ2-3; 8 bases align to TRBD2. The CDR3 runs 18 residues. CDR1 and CDR2 (germline): LGHNA, YSLEER. Unmatched junction bases numbered 10, after V lost 0 bases and J lost 2 bases. The CDR3 protein is CASSQDHPLAGHTDTQYF. The CDR3 DNA is TGCGCCAGCAGCCAAGATCATCCGCTAGCGGGCCACACAGATACGCAGTATTTT.

The V and J genes are TRBV29-1 and TRBJ2-2; weak D call: TRBD1 (6 bases). From germline, CDR1 is SQVTM and CDR2 ANQGSEA. This CDR3 contains 14 residues. With 3 bases removed from V and 5 bases from J, the gap between germline ends came to 13 bases. CDR3 sequence (DNA): TGCAGCGTTGATAACAGGGTGGGGACCGGGGAGCTGTTTTTT. As protein: CSVDNRVGTGELFF.

The rearrangement joins TRBV7-6 to TRBJ1-6, with a possible D match to TRBD1 (6 bases). The germline V gene encodes CDR1 SGHVS and CDR2 FNYEAQ. The CDR3 has 15 amino acids. V was shortened by 4 bases and J by 7 bases, with 14 bases between the two germline ends. The DNA for the CDR3 is TGTGCCAGCAGCTCCGTACAGGGAGGGAATTCACCCCTCCACTTT. Amino acids: CASSSVQGGNSPLHF.

DNA for the CDR3: TGTGCCAGCAGCTTCCCGAGGACAGCCATGAACACTGAAGCTTTCTTT. Encoded protein: CASSFPRTAMNTEAFF. The rearrangement uses TRBV7-9 and TRBJ1-1; D may be TRBD1 (6 bases). Germline-derived CDR1 and CDR2 are SEHNR and FQNEAQ (reference sequence). V gave up 3 bases and J gave up 0 bases, with 14 bases separating them. This CDR3 has 16 amino acids.

The chain carries TRBV4-3 and TRBJ2-2; perhaps TRBD1 as D (5 bases). The CDR3 is 16 amino acids. Trimming removed 0 bases from V and 5 bases from J, with 13 bases in between. Germline V CDR1 and CDR2: LGHNA, YSLEER. The CDR3 DNA sequence: TGCGCCAGCAGCCAAGAAGTTAGGGGTCCAACCGGGGAGCTGTTTTTT. Translated, it gives CASSQEVRGPTGELFF.

The rearrangement joins TRBV5-1 to TRBJ1-4; perhaps TRBD1 as D (5 bases). This CDR3 is 16 amino acids long. Germline assignment: CDR1 SGHRS and CDR2 YFSETQ. V lost 4 bases and J lost 4, with 17 bases in between. The DNA for the CDR3 is TGCGCCAGCAGCCACGGGACTTCTTCCCGTAATGAAAAACTGTTTTTT. This gives the protein CASSHGTSSRNEKLFF.

The chain uses TRBV2 and TRBJ1-1, with 7 positions matching TRBD1. Germline CDR1 is SNHLY and CDR2 is FYNNEI. V shed 4 bases and J 5 bases; nucleotides not matched to a gene: 16. The CDR3 is 17 amino acids. This CDR3 is CASSGGSTGGGHTEAFF. In nucleotides, the CDR3 is TGTGCCAGCAGTGGGGGGTCGACGGGAGGGGGCCATACTGAAGCTTTCTTT.

J is TRBJ1-1 and V is TRBV5-1; 8 bases align to TRBD1. The CDR3 contains 15 residues. With 7 bases clipped from V and 2 bases from J, the junction kept 10 bases outside the gene matches. Germline CDR1 and CDR2: SGHRS and YFSETQ. Here the CDR3 reads CASYTMAGGNTEAFF. CDR3 nucleotide sequence: TGCGCCAGCTATACTATGGCAGGGGGCAACACTGAAGCTTTCTTT. The full variable domain, its missing parts supplied by reference TRBV5-1 and TRBJ1-1, is KAGVTQTPRYLIKTRGQQVTLSCSPISGHRSVSWYQQTPGQGLQFLFEYFSETQRNKGNFPGRFSGRQFSNSRSEMNVSTLELGDSALYLCASYTMAGGNTEAFFGQGTRLTVV.

V usage is TRBV5-1 and J usage is TRBJ2-7; D gene uncertain. Germline V gives CDR1 SGHRS, CDR2 YFSETQ. V lost 0 bases to trimming and J lost 6 bases, with 7 bases between them. The CDR3 is 12 amino acids. The CDR3 here is CASSLGAFEQYF. The CDR3 nucleotides read TGCGCCAGCAGCTTGGGGGCCTTCGAGCAGTACTTC.

The chain uses TRBV7-9 and TRBJ2-2, with no clear D. The V end was cut by 7 bases, the J end by 4 bases, with 13 bases between. The CDR3 contains 14 residues. Germline assignment: CDR1 SEHNR and CDR2 FQNEAQ (reference sequence). The CDR3 loop is CASNRVGGTGELFF. The CDR3 DNA reads as TGTGCCAGCAATAGAGTCGGCGGCACCGGGGAGCTGTTTTTT. Combining the CDR3 with reference TRBV7-9 and TRBJ2-2 gives the whole variable domain DTGVSQNPRHKITKRGQNVTFRCDPISEHNRLYWYRQTLGQGPEFLTYFQNEAQLEKSRLLSDRFSAERPKGSFSTLEIQRTEQGDSAMYLCASNRVGGTGELFFGEGSRLTVL.

V usage is TRBV20-1 and J usage is TRBJ2-7, with D perhaps TRBD1 (6 bases). The CDR3 is 11 amino acids. With 5 bases removed from V and 5 bases from J, the gap between germline ends came to 10 bases. Germline V lookup: CDR1 DFQATT, CDR2 SNEGSKA (reference sequence). CDR3 coding DNA: TGCAGTGCTCAACAGGGTAACGAGCAGTACTTC. Translating it yields CSAQQGNEQYF.

The genes are TRBV14 and TRBJ1-2, with TRBD1 matching 8 bases. The junction had 13 bases not matched to a gene; V was cut back by 0 bases and J by 4 bases. The CDR3 extends over 18 amino acids. CDR1 and CDR2 from the germline V gene are SGHDN and FVKESK. The CDR3 spells CASSQDPQGAQSIYGYTF. CDR3 sequence (DNA): TGTGCCAGCAGCCAAGATCCGCAGGGGGCTCAATCGATCTATGGCTACACCTTC.

This chain links TRBV6-1 with TRBJ1-1, with D unresolved. CDR1 MNHNS and CDR2 SASEGT come from the germline V gene. The CDR3 is 13 amino acids. Trimming took off 7 bases at V and 0 bases at J, with 9 bases between the two ends. The CDR3 DNA is TGTGCCAGCATGGCGGCCATGAACACTGAAGCTTTCTTT. Amino acid sequence: CASMAAMNTEAFF.

V and J are TRBV5-1 and TRBJ2-7; D is undetermined. The V end was cut by 0 bases, the J end by 0 bases, with 7 bases between. Germline-derived CDR1 and CDR2 are SGHRS and YFSETQ. The CDR3 extends over 14 amino acids. The CDR3 sequence is CASSLDTSSYEQYF. The CDR3, as DNA: TGCGCCAGCAGCTTGGACACCAGCTCCTACGAGCAGTACTTC.